This TCR beta chain was recovered during a study of shared clonotypes between healthy human individuals. The CDR3 runs to 13 residues. With 6 bases removed from V and 4 bases from J, the gap between germline ends came to 12 bases. CDR1 is MDHEN and CDR2 is SYDVKM in the germline V gene. Donors, healthy HIV-negative adults, lacked recent acute infections or vaccinations. The assay ran at deep level. Profiling relied on immunoSEQ multiplex PCR, and the TCRdb table lists in-frame clones only, not all of them. This sample yields approximately 2.1 million clones, of which just over 90% are seen a single time; roughly 0.36% belongs to the top ten. This clone was observed a single time.

This receptor was obtained from a man between 18 and 35 years old in good health. Some clones in this sample may be carry-over from other donors' samples. This sequence joins TRBV28 and TRBJ2-5, with D hard to call. Input material: naive CD4+ T cells from PBMCs. Subset reported: CD45RA+ positively selected. CDR3 amino acids: CASSLASPETQYF. The CDR3 DNA reads as TGTGCCAGCAGCCTGGCCAGCCCAGAGACCCAGTACTTC.